This is a list of T cell receptor beta chains from one sample in a study of cytomegalovirus exposure and HLA in healthy donors. Generated by immunoSEQ multiplex PCR, the TCRdb table keeps only in-frame clones and is missing some. The table lists 100,000 or so clones, 81% of them singletons, with about 9.4% in the top ten. The sample taken for sequencing was PBMCs. The receptors were gathered from a human donor in good health. The CDR3 runs from the conserved cysteine through the conserved F or W. D genes are given only for firm matches. Only some rows state a clone size, as once, few, many or a class for expanded clones.

abundance,d_gene,v_gene,j_gene,CDR3aa,CDR3nt
.,TRBD1,TRBV6-5,TRBJ2-7,CANSSGDRVGEQYF,TGTGCCAACAGCTCCGGGGACAGGGTTGGCGAGCAGTACTTC
.,TRBD2,TRBV9,TRBJ2-3,CASGRGTTSTDTQYF,TGTGCCAGCGGCCGGGGGACTACTTCCACAGATACGCAGTATTTT
.,TRBD2,TRBV7-9,TRBJ2-3,CASSSGGPGDTQYF,TGTGCCAGCAGCTCGGGGGGGCCAGGAGATACGCAGTATTTT
.,TRBD1,TRBV6-5,TRBJ2-1,CASSYGGQGYNEQFF,TGTGCCAGCAGTTACGGGGGACAGGGGTACAATGAGCAGTTCTTC
.,.,TRBV4-2,TRBJ2-7,CASSQDESGWRQYF,TGTGCCAGCAGCCAAGATGAGTCGGGATGGAGGCAGTACTTC
.,TRBD1,TRBV7-2,TRBJ2-5,CASSSQTGPQETQYF,TGTGCCAGCAGCTCGCAGACAGGGCCCCAAGAGACCCAGTACTTC
.,TRBD2,TRBV7-8,TRBJ2-5,CASSLGTSGTKGRETQYF,TGTGCCAGCAGCTTAGGGACTAGCGGGACGAAGGGTAGAGAGACCCAGTACTTC
.,.,TRBV6-4,TRBJ2-2,CASSQLAANTGELFF,TGTGCCAGCAGTCAATTAGCGGCGAACACCGGGGAGCTGTTTTTT
.,TRBD1,TRBV30,TRBJ2-7,CAWSEDRGTYEQYF,TGTGCCTGGAGTGAGGACAGGGGGACCTACGAGCAGTACTTC
.,.,TRBV7-2,TRBJ1-6,CASSPGGNSYNSPLHF,TGTGCCAGCAGCCCGGGGGGTAACTCCTATAATTCACCCCTCCACTTT
once,.,TRBV4-2,TRBJ2-3,CASSQVSGTDTQYF,TGTGCCAGCAGCCAAGTTTCAGGCACAGATACGCAGTATTTT
.,TRBD1,TRBV11-2,TRBJ1-6,CASSAGQGRNSPLHF,TGTGCCAGCAGCGCGGGACAGGGGCGTAATTCACCCCTCCACTTT
.,.,TRBV2,TRBJ1-1,CASERSNTEAFF,TGTGCCAGCGAGCGTTCGAACACTGAAGCTTTCTTT
once,TRBD1,TRBV7-2,TRBJ1-2,CASSLEGWTGHFNYGYTF,TGTGCCAGCAGCTTAGAGGGGTGGACAGGCCATTTTAACTATGGCTACACCTTC
.,.,TRBV30,TRBJ1-5,CAWSEGSNQPQHF,TGTGCCTGGAGTGAGGGGAGCAATCAGCCCCAGCATTTT
once,.,TRBV2,TRBJ1-1,CALPSGGAGTEAFF,TGTGCCCTACCGAGCGGGGGGGCGGGTACTGAAGCTTTCTTT
.,.,TRBV6-5,TRBJ2-3,CASRSTGGTQYF,TGTGCCAGCAGATCCACCGGGGGTACGCAGTATTTT
.,.,TRBV28,TRBJ1-2,CASSGAGYTF,TGTGCCAGCAGTGGGGCCGGCTACACCTTC
.,.,TRBV7-3,TRBJ2-7,CASSSGGGYEQYF,TGTGCCAGCAGCTCCGGCGGTGGATACGAGCAGTACTTC
.,TRBD1,TRBV5-1,TRBJ2-1,CASSFDRGPYNEQFF,TGCGCCAGCAGCTTCGACAGGGGGCCCTACAATGAGCAGTTCTTC
.,TRBD1,TRBV20-1,TRBJ2-7,CSAFRGGQPLF,TGCAGTGCTTTCCGAGGGGGACAGCCTCTCTTC
once,.,TRBV7-8,TRBJ2-5,CASSLVEGAEYTQYF,TGTGCCAGCAGCTTGGTGGAAGGCGCGGAGTATACCCAGTACTTC
.,TRBD2,TRBV7-2,TRBJ2-3,CASRTGTTHGDTQYF,TGTGCCAGCAGGACCGGGACTACCCATGGAGATACGCAGTATTTT
.,.,TRBV7-2,TRBJ1-1,CASRAGMNTEAFF,TGTGCCAGCAGGGCAGGCATGAACACTGAAGCTTTCTTT
.,TRBD1,TRBV5-1,TRBJ2-7,CASRTGGSYEQYF,TGCGCCAGCAGGACAGGGGGGTCCTACGAGCAGTACTTC
.,TRBD1,TRBV7-2,TRBJ2-4,CASSLVWTGGGSAKNIQYF,TGTGCCAGCAGCTTAGTTTGGACAGGGGGGGGATCGGCCAAAAACATTCAGTACTTC
.,.,TRBV15,TRBJ1-4,CATSRGLAGTSNEKLFF,TGTGCCACCAGCAGAGGTTTGGCGGGCACGAGTAATGAAAAACTGTTTTTT
.,TRBD2,TRBV19,TRBJ2-7,CASSIDPSGGVNEQYF,TGTGCCAGTAGTATAGACCCTAGCGGGGGGGTTAACGAGCAGTACTTC
.,TRBD2,TRBV9,TRBJ2-1,CASSVFAGGRNEQFF,TGTGCCAGCAGCGTATTCGCGGGGGGACGCAATGAGCAGTTCTTC
.,.,TRBV6-1,TRBJ1-2,CASSERARGDYGYTF,TGTGCCAGCAGTGAAAGGGCCAGGGGAGACTATGGCTACACCTTC
.,TRBD2,TRBV27,TRBJ2-5,CASSSSTSGDQYF,TGTGCCAGCAGTTCCTCGACCAGCGGGGACCAGTACTTC
.,.,TRBV10-3,TRBJ2-2,CAISEEGSGTGELFF,TGTGCCATCAGTGAAGAGGGATCGGGCACCGGGGAGCTGTTTTTT
.,.,TRBV19,TRBJ1-5,CASLSQGSNQPQHF,TGTGCCAGTCTCTCCCAGGGGAGCAATCAGCCCCAGCATTTT
.,TRBD2,TRBV15,TRBJ2-7,CATSRGEGTSAPEQYF,TGTGCCACCAGCAGAGGTGAGGGGACTAGCGCCCCGGAGCAGTACTTC
.,TRBD1,TRBV27,TRBJ1-2,CASSRDRNKYGYTF,TGTGCCAGCAGTCGGGACAGGAACAAGTATGGCTACACCTTC
.,TRBD1,TRBV19,TRBJ2-7,CASSIAGQGASHEQYF,TGTGCCAGTAGTATAGCCGGACAGGGGGCCAGCCACGAGCAGTACTTC
.,.,TRBV18,TRBJ2-5,CASSPLRGGKSQETQYF,TGTGCCAGCTCACCCCTACGGGGCGGGAAGAGCCAAGAGACCCAGTACTTC
.,TRBD2,TRBV5-6,TRBJ2-1,CASSPTGTSNEQFF,TGTGCCAGCAGCCCCACCGGGACTAGTAATGAGCAGTTCTTC
.,.,TRBV9,TRBJ1-5,CASSVVKGQPQHF,TGTGCCAGCAGCGTAGTTAAGGGGCAGCCCCAGCATTTT
.,TRBD1,TRBV5-5,TRBJ1-2,CASSRGQDHGYTF,TGTGCCAGCAGCCGGGGACAGGATCATGGCTACACCTTC
.,TRBD1,TRBV7-3,TRBJ2-2,CASSSYRQGNTGELFF,TGTGCCAGCAGCTCCTACCGACAGGGGAATACCGGGGAGCTGTTTTTT
.,TRBD2,TRBV10-2,TRBJ2-3,CASKQRGAPDTQYF,TGCGCCAGCAAACAGCGGGGGGCGCCAGATACGCAGTATTTT
.,TRBD1,TRBV7-2,TRBJ1-1,CASSLQGARSEAFF,TGTGCCAGCAGCTTACAGGGGGCGAGGTCTGAAGCTTTCTTT
few,.,TRBV7-9,TRBJ1-1,CASSFGGENTEAFF,TGTGCCAGCAGCTTCGGAGGTGAGAACACTGAAGCTTTCTTT
.,.,TRBV19,TRBJ2-6,CASAGARFSGANVLTF,TGTGCCAGTGCGGGGGCTCGCTTCTCTGGGGCCAACGTCCTGACTTTC
.,TRBD1,TRBV6-6,TRBJ1-2,CASSRDSSYGYTF,TGTGCCAGCAGCCGGGACAGCTCTTATGGCTACACCTTC